This TCR beta chain is drawn from a study of T-cell reconstitution after alpha-beta-depleted transplantation in children. The study's findings and limits: Alpha-beta T cells present about two months after transplant were reported to originate from several hundred expanded graft clones. Counts and diversity of T cells one year after transplant came mostly from newly produced T cells. It was surviving recipient T cells and thymic progenitors that gave some patients high TCRbeta diversity at day 60.

Many counts were recorded for this clonotype. The antigen is undetermined. Preparing the TCRbeta library involved the use of unique molecular identifiers. TCRdb redid the calling of the PCR reads with MiXCR, one entry per CDR3 protein. The data show approximately 400,000 distinct CDR3 sequences, with about 16% seen just once and approximately 28% held by the top ten. Per the germline V gene, CDR1 is SGHTA and CDR2 is FQGNSA. Trimming removed 2 bases at V and 4 bases at J, with 9 bases between. The CDR3 spans 15 residues. The genes are TRBV7-2 and TRBJ2-6, with D hard to call. The receptor was derived from a boy in the first two years of life who had a stem cell transplant for Wiskott-Aldrich syndrome, so the T cells may come from the graft donor. The sample in question was PBMCs, mostly from graft donor cells, obtained 360 days after TCRalphabeta/CD19-depleted stem cell transplant. The CDR3 DNA sequence: TGTGCCAGCAGCTTACCTGCAACCGGGGCCAACGTCCTGACTTTC. Translating it yields CASSLPATGANVLTF.